A single sample is the source of the 2 T cell receptor beta chains below, sequenced in a study of PD-1 blockade in mismatch repair-deficient tumors. Generated by immunoSEQ multiplex PCR, the TCRdb table keeps only in-frame clones and is missing some. The sample contains fewer than 20,000 clones, 84% of which appear only once. Here the sequenced sample was PBMCs, taken 4 weeks after starting pembrolizumab. The receptors were sampled from an adult with mismatch repair-deficient cancer.

The V call is TRBV27, the J call TRBJ2-3; TRBD1 matches 8 bases. V dropped 2 bases and J dropped 2; count of bases not matched to a gene: 6. This CDR3 is 16 amino acids long. Germline-derived CDR1 and CDR2 are MNHEY and SMNVEV (reference sequence). CDR3 in amino acids: CASSLLAGQATDTQYF. The DNA of the CDR3 is TGTGCCAGCAGTTTACTCGCGGGACAGGCCACAGATACGCAGTATTTT.

This clone was detected a few times. The rearrangement links TRBV7-2 to TRBJ2-7; TRBD2 matches 10 bases. With 7 bases clipped from V and 4 bases from J, the junction kept 7 bases outside the gene matches. The CDR3 length is 14 residues. Germline CDR1 SGHTA, CDR2 FQGNSA. CDR3 sequence (DNA): TGTGCCAGCACCGGTGGTAGCGGGAGGTACGAGCAGTACTTC. Encoded protein: CASTGGSGRYEQYF.